One sample yielded the 28 T cell receptor beta chains listed below, sequenced in a study of shared clonotypes between healthy human individuals. Sequencing was performed with immunoSEQ multiplex PCR; in TCRdb, only in-frame clones are kept and a portion is missing. The repertoire holds hundreds of thousands of clones, with about 95% as singletons. As defined, naive CD8 cells were CD45RO-negative and positively selected for CCR7, with terminally differentiated effector memory CD45RA+ cells excluded. Sequencing was performed on naive CD8+ T cells sorted from blood. Receptor source: a woman aged 30 to 39 in good health.

V usage is TRBV18 and J usage is TRBJ2-3; 7 bases are shared with TRBD1. CDR3 length equals 13 residues. CDR1 and CDR2 (germline): KGHSH, LQKENI. V gave up 2 bases and J gave up 10 bases; unmatched junction bases: 6. The CDR3 DNA reads as TGTGCCAGCTCACCATCCAGACAGGGTGCGCAGTATTTT. Its translation is CASSPSRQGAQYF.

This chain uses TRBV27 with TRBJ2-1; D gene uncertain. This CDR3 is built from 11 residues. V dropped 3 bases and J dropped 9 bases, with 6 bases sitting between them. Germline V gene sequence: CDR1 MNHEY, CDR2 SMNVEV (reference sequence). Here the CDR3 DNA reads TGTGCCAGCAGTTTCTTCGGTGAGCAGTTCTTC. It specifies CASSFFGEQFF.

The rearrangement links TRBV11-2 to TRBJ2-5; D is perhaps TRBD2 (6 bases). V lost 5 bases and J lost 0, with 16 bases in between. Germline loops: CDR1 SGHAT, CDR2 FQNNGV. This CDR3 region has 16 residues. The CDR3 spells CASSRGDGWHQETQYF. Here the CDR3 DNA reads TGTGCCAGCAGCCGCGGGGACGGCTGGCACCAAGAGACCCAGTACTTC.

The V and J genes are TRBV9 and TRBJ2-3, with D hard to call. The CDR3 runs to 15 residues. Germline loops: CDR1 SGDLS, CDR2 YYNGEE. V was pared by 3 bases and J by 1 base, with 12 bases between. The CDR3 loop is CASSALFSGTDTQYF. The CDR3, as DNA: TGTGCCAGCAGCGCGTTATTTTCGGGCACAGATACGCAGTATTTT.

The chain employs TRBV30 and TRBJ2-5; tentative D call: TRBD1 (6 bases). The last part of the DNA fits TRBJ2-7 better; the J call may be wrong. The CDR3 has 11 residues. Germline CDR1 reads GTSNPN; CDR2 reads SVGIG (reference sequence). CDR3 region: CAWSGQAEQYF. CDR3 DNA sequence: TGTGCCTGGAGTGGACAGGCCGAGCAGTACTTC.

This chain connects TRBV27 to TRBJ1-4, with 8 bases matching TRBD1. CDR1 is MNHEY, CDR2 SMNVEV, per germline (reference sequence). This CDR3 region has 17 residues. V was pared by 5 bases and J by 2 bases, with 10 bases of the junction left unmatched. DNA of the CDR3: TGTGCCAGCAGTCCGACAGGGGCCGGGGTCACTAATGAAAAACTGTTTTTT. It specifies CASSPTGAGVTNEKLFF. Full variable domain (outside the CDR3, taken from reference TRBV27 and TRBJ1-4): EAQVTQNPRYLITVTGKKLTVTCSQNMNHEYMSWYRQDPGLGLRQIYYSMNVEVTDKGDVPEGYKVSRKEKRNFPLILESPSPNQTSLYFCASSPTGAGVTNEKLFFGSGTQLSVL.

The chain uses TRBV9 and TRBJ2-7; D ambiguous. There are 15 residues in the CDR3. Germline values: CDR1 SGDLS, CDR2 YYNGEE. V gave up 0 bases and J gave up 0 bases, with 10 bases separating them. CDR3 in amino acids: CASSVGDKSSYEQYF. The CDR3 DNA sequence: TGTGCCAGCAGCGTAGGGGATAAGTCCTCCTACGAGCAGTACTTC.

CDR3 nucleotide sequence: TGTGCCACCAGTTCCGGACAGGGGGAAGGCTACACCTTC. This codes for CATSSGQGEGYTF. The chain has TRBV15 and TRBJ1-2, with TRBD1 matching 10 bases. CDR3 length: 13 residues. CDR1 LNHNV and CDR2 YYDKDF come from the germline V gene (reference sequence). V shed 6 bases and J 8 bases; nucleotides not matched to a gene: 6.

This clone was counted a single time. This chain links TRBV13 with TRBJ2-3, with 11 bases lining up with TRBD2. The CDR3 length is 18 residues. Losses at the gene ends were 5 bases for V and 0 bases for J; bases not matched to a gene: 10. Germline values: CDR1 PRHDT, CDR2 FYEKMQ (reference sequence). CDR3 sequence reads: CASSDGTSGLKSTDTQYF. The CDR3 region has the DNA TGTGCCAGCAGCGACGGGACTAGCGGCCTAAAGAGCACAGATACGCAGTATTTT.

J is TRBJ1-2 and V is TRBV7-9; D uncertain. Trimming pared 1 base from V and 12 bases from J, leaving 15 bases between. Germline CDR1 is SEHNR and CDR2 is FQNEAQ (reference sequence). The CDR3 consists of 13 residues. The CDR3 DNA reads as TGTGCCAGCAGCTTAGTAATCGAGGACCGAGACACCTTC. Translation gives CASSLVIEDRDTF.

The chain recombines TRBV6-5 with TRBJ2-7, with no clear D. Germline assignment: CDR1 MNHEY and CDR2 SVGAGI. V was shortened by 6 bases and J by 4 bases, with 7 bases between the two germline ends. The CDR3 totals 11 residues. The CDR3, as DNA: TGTGCCAGCAGGGTTCAGTACGAGCAGTACTTC. Encoded protein: CASRVQYEQYF.

This clone was seen only once. The chain combines TRBV27 with TRBJ2-7, with unresolved D. The germline V and J ends were trimmed by 9 bases and 4 bases, with 13 bases remaining between them. The CDR3 has 12 amino acids. CDR1 MNHEY and CDR2 SMNVEV come from the germline V gene (reference sequence). As DNA, the CDR3 is TGTGCCAGTCGTGGGGAATGGTACGAGCAGTACTTC. This encodes CASRGEWYEQYF.

Comments on this clone: At one end, the junction sequence differs from germline, possibly due to a read error. The chain combines TRBV27 with TRBJ1-2; possible D gene TRBD1, 6 bases. The CDR3 is made up of 13 amino acids. CDR1 and CDR2 (germline): MNHEY, SMNVEV (reference sequence). The CDR3 spells CAAGGGLNYGYTF. CDR3 coding DNA: TGCGCCGCAGGCGGGGGCCTTAACTATGGCTACACCTTC.

The chain links TRBV5-1 to TRBJ2-7; D not certain. In germline, CDR1 is SGHRS, CDR2 YFSETQ. CDR3 length equals 14 residues. V was clipped by 4 bases and J by 1 base, with 12 bases between them. CDR3 sequence reads: CASSHSSLSYEQYF. In DNA, the CDR3 is TGCGCCAGCAGCCATAGTTCATTATCCTACGAGCAGTACTTC.

The genes are TRBV13 and TRBJ1-1; D possibly corresponds to TRBD1 (5 bases). The CDR3 extends over 13 amino acids. Germline loops: CDR1 PRHDT, CDR2 FYEKMQ (reference sequence). Deletions cut 0 bases from V and 3 bases from J, with 5 bases between. In nucleotides, the CDR3 is TGTGCCAGCAGCTTAGGGACAGACACTGAAGCTTTCTTT. This codes for CASSLGTDTEAFF.

The genes are TRBV7-2 and TRBJ2-1; TRBD2 matches 10 bases. From germline, CDR1 is SGHTA and CDR2 FQGNSA. The ends lost 4 bases at V and 3 bases at J; junction bases unmatched: 3. This CDR3 contains 15 residues. The CDR3 loop reads CASSSLAGGYNEQFF. DNA of the CDR3: TGTGCCAGCAGCTCGTTAGCGGGAGGCTACAATGAGCAGTTCTTC.

The V and J genes are TRBV13 and TRBJ1-1; possible D gene TRBD1, 5 bases. Deletions cut 5 bases from V and 4 bases from J, with 17 bases between. Germline assignment: CDR1 PRHDT and CDR2 FYEKMQ (reference sequence). The CDR3 is made up of 15 amino acids. The chain's CDR3 is CASSPQGQGGTEAFF. Written as DNA, the CDR3 is TGTGCCAGCAGCCCTCAGGGTCAGGGAGGCACTGAAGCTTTCTTT.

The chain is built from TRBV11-1 and TRBJ2-7, with 9 bases fitting TRBD1. V gave up 5 bases and J gave up 2 bases; unmatched junction bases: 4. CDR3 length: 14 residues. Germline lookup yields CDR1 SGHAT and CDR2 FQDESV (reference sequence). The CDR3 region is CASSPGQGTYEQYF. In DNA form, the CDR3 reads TGTGCCAGCAGCCCGGGACAGGGCACCTACGAGCAGTACTTC.

The rearrangement uses TRBV5-4 and TRBJ1-1; 7 positions agree with TRBD1. Unmatched junction bases numbered 4, after V lost 4 bases and J lost 4 bases. The CDR3 is 13 residues long. Germline lookup yields CDR1 SGHNT and CDR2 YYREEE (reference sequence). This CDR3 reads CASSPGGGTEAFF. CDR3 nucleotides: TGTGCCAGCAGCCCAGGGGGGGGCACTGAAGCTTTCTTT.

The chain employs TRBV4-1 and TRBJ2-7, with 11 bases that match TRBD2. The CDR3 extends over 16 amino acids. Looked up from germline, CDR1 is MGHRA and CDR2 is YSYEKL. The trim removed 3 bases at V and 2 bases at J, leaving 6 bases unmatched. The CDR3 sequence is CASSQSVTSGTYEQYF. CDR3 coding DNA: TGCGCCAGCAGCCAGAGCGTGACTAGCGGGACCTACGAGCAGTACTTC.

This clone came up once. This chain connects TRBV27 to TRBJ2-7, with D perhaps TRBD2 (6 bases). The germline CDR1 and CDR2 sequences are MNHEY and SMNVEV (reference sequence). CDR3 length equals 14 residues. The V gene lost 3 bases and the J gene lost 5 bases, with 14 bases spanning the gap. The CDR3 DNA is TGTGCCAGCAGTTTGACCGGGACTCTCGACGAGCAGTACTTC. Amino acids: CASSLTGTLDEQYF.

This clone was seen once. J is TRBJ2-2 and V is TRBV30; no definite D call. This CDR3 is 12 amino acids long. Germline CDR1 GTSNPN, CDR2 SVGIG (reference sequence). With 4 bases removed from V and 6 bases from J, the gap between germline ends came to 9 bases. CDR3 nucleotides: TGTGCCTGGATAGGTCTCCCCGGGGAGCTGTTTTTT. This gives the protein CAWIGLPGELFF.

The chain recombines TRBV7-7 with TRBJ2-2; no clear D gene. Deletions cut 1 base from V and 1 base from J, with 4 bases between. Germline V gene data show CDR1 as SSHAT and CDR2 as FNYEAQ (reference sequence). This CDR3 is 14 amino acids long. The chain's CDR3 is CASSLGENTGELFF. As DNA, the CDR3 is TGTGCCAGCAGCTTAGGAGAGAACACCGGGGAGCTGTTTTTT.

V gene TRBV7-9 combines with J gene TRBJ1-1; 8 nucleotides align to TRBD1. In germline, CDR1 is SEHNR, CDR2 FQNEAQ (reference sequence). The V and J ends lost 5 bases and 6 bases, in that order; junction bases with no gene match: 17. This CDR3 is built from 17 residues. The CDR3 region has the DNA TGTGCCAGCAGCAATCACCCCACGGCGACAGGGGAGGCTGAAGCTTTCTTT. This encodes CASSNHPTATGEAEAFF.

This chain uses TRBV10-1 with TRBJ2-7; D ambiguous. Germline V gene data show CDR1 as WNHNN and CDR2 as SYGVQD (reference sequence). V was pared by 0 bases and J by 2 bases, with 8 bases between. This CDR3 has 14 amino acids. The chain's CDR3 is CASSESFLPYEQYF. The CDR3 nucleotides read TGCGCCAGCAGTGAGTCTTTCCTCCCCTACGAGCAGTACTTC.

V usage is TRBV27 and J usage is TRBJ2-1; 9 nucleotides line up with TRBD2. The CDR3 consists of 16 residues. Germline loops: CDR1 MNHEY, CDR2 SMNVEV (reference sequence). The V gene end was trimmed by 6 bases and the J gene end by 5 bases; junction bases not matched to a gene: 11. The CDR3 bases are TGTGCCAGCAGCCATACTGCCGGACTAGCGAACAATGAGCAGTTCTTC. Amino acids: CASSHTAGLANNEQFF.

This chain uses TRBV27 with TRBJ2-7, with 8 bases aligning to TRBD1. V lost 4 bases to trimming and J lost 5 bases; unmatched junction nucleotides: 4. The CDR3 sequence is 13 residues long. Looked up from germline, CDR1 is MNHEY and CDR2 is SMNVEV (reference sequence). Written as DNA, the CDR3 is TGTGCCAGCAGTTCCGGGACAGGAAACGAGCAGTACTTC. It specifies CASSSGTGNEQYF.

J is TRBJ2-3 and V is TRBV19; TRBD2 matches at 7 bases. The CDR3 loop spans 15 amino acids. CDR1 and CDR2 from the germline V gene are LNHDA and SQIVND (reference sequence). J lost 4 bases, V lost 6 bases, and 10 bases had no gene match. CDR3 region: CASRALAVDSDTQYF. As DNA, the CDR3 is TGTGCCAGTAGAGCCCTAGCGGTTGATTCAGATACGCAGTATTTT.